These T cell receptor beta chains were read from a single sample in a study of beta chain features in type 1 diabetes. TCRdb's copy holds only in-frame clones and misses some; the assay was immunoSEQ multiplex PCR. The sample has approximately 400,000 clones; about 14% are singletons. What was sequenced was naive CD4+ T cells from blood. These receptors all stem from a woman between 18 and 29 years old in good health. The CDR3 runs from the conserved cysteine through the conserved F or W. A D gene is named only where the DNA matches it firmly. Size is stated for part of the rows, as once, few or many counts, or as a class when the clone is expanded.

j_gene: TRBJ1-1; v_gene: TRBV9; abundance: few; d_gene: -; CDR3aa: CASSSSPDTMNTEAFF; CDR3nt: TGTGCCAGCAGCTCGTCACCGGATACTATGAACACTGAAGCTTTCTTT
j_gene: TRBJ2-1; v_gene: TRBV27; abundance: few; d_gene: -; CDR3aa: CASSLIPLSGAISDEQFF; CDR3nt: TGTGCCAGCAGTTTGATTCCTTTATCGGGAGCAATATCCGATGAGCAGTTCTTC
j_gene: TRBJ2-7; v_gene: TRBV30; abundance: -; d_gene: TRBD1; CDR3aa: CAWSTLTGVEQYF; CDR3nt: TGTGCCTGGAGTACCCTCACAGGGGTCGAGCAGTACTTC
j_gene: TRBJ2-3; v_gene: TRBV19; abundance: few; d_gene: TRBD2; CDR3aa: CASRSTSGTDTQYF; CDR3nt: TGTGCCAGTCGATCGACTAGCGGCACAGATACGCAGTATTTT
j_gene: TRBJ2-1; v_gene: TRBV7-2; abundance: -; d_gene: -; CDR3aa: CASSLARSINEQFF; CDR3nt: TGTGCCAGCAGCTTAGCGAGGAGCATTAATGAGCAGTTCTTC
j_gene: TRBJ2-1; v_gene: TRBV28; abundance: -; d_gene: TRBD1; CDR3aa: CASSPQGSSLYEQFF; CDR3nt: TGTGCCAGCAGCCCACAGGGGTCCAGCCTGTATGAGCAGTTCTTC
j_gene: TRBJ2-1; v_gene: TRBV7-2; abundance: few; d_gene: -; CDR3aa: CASSLRWIRQDSYNEQFF; CDR3nt: TGTGCCAGCAGCTTGCGATGGATAAGACAGGACTCCTACAATGAGCAGTTCTTC
j_gene: TRBJ1-1; v_gene: TRBV7-2; abundance: -; d_gene: -; CDR3aa: CASSPTTLSTEAFF; CDR3nt: TGTGCCAGCAGCCCTACTACCTTGAGCACTGAAGCTTTCTTT
j_gene: TRBJ2-3; v_gene: TRBV29-1; abundance: -; d_gene: -; CDR3aa: CSVSTSSTRTDTQYF; CDR3nt: TGCAGCGTCTCTACCTCCTCAACCCGCACAGATACGCAGTATTTT
j_gene: TRBJ2-1; v_gene: TRBV5-4; abundance: -; d_gene: -; CDR3aa: CASSLGGTNYNEQFF; CDR3nt: TGTGCCAGCAGCTTAGGCGGGACGAACTACAATGAGCAGTTCTTC
j_gene: TRBJ2-5; v_gene: TRBV4-2; abundance: few; d_gene: -; CDR3aa: CASSFSGQETQYF; CDR3nt: TGTGCCAGCAGCTTCAGCGGACAAGAGACCCAGTACTTC
j_gene: TRBJ1-5; v_gene: TRBV7-9; abundance: few; d_gene: -; CDR3aa: CASSLTGINQPQHF; CDR3nt: TGTGCCAGCAGCTTAACAGGTATCAATCAGCCCCAGCATTTT
j_gene: TRBJ1-2; v_gene: TRBV9; abundance: few; d_gene: TRBD1; CDR3aa: CASSTIWTGRGGYTF; CDR3nt: TGTGCCAGCAGCACCATATGGACAGGGAGGGGTGGCTACACCTTC
j_gene: TRBJ1-2; v_gene: TRBV30; abundance: -; d_gene: TRBD1; CDR3aa: CAWRQGTAGYGYTF; CDR3nt: TGTGCCTGGAGGCAGGGGACAGCTGGCTATGGCTACACCTTC
j_gene: TRBJ1-2; v_gene: TRBV7-2; abundance: -; d_gene: TRBD1; CDR3aa: CASSLGQGYGYTF; CDR3nt: TGTGCCAGCAGCTTGGGACAGGGCTATGGCTACACCTTC
j_gene: TRBJ2-5; v_gene: TRBV11-2; abundance: -; d_gene: -; CDR3aa: CASSLTTGETQYF; CDR3nt: TGTGCCAGCAGCTTGACAACCGGAGAGACCCAGTACTTC
j_gene: TRBJ2-3; v_gene: TRBV4-1; abundance: -; d_gene: -; CDR3aa: CASSQWDFTDTQYF; CDR3nt: TGCGCCAGCAGCCAATGGGACTTCACAGATACGCAGTATTTT
j_gene: TRBJ2-2; v_gene: TRBV23-1; abundance: -; d_gene: -; CDR3aa: CASSQPTGTWELFF; CDR3nt: TGCGCCAGCAGTCAACCTACAGGGACCTGGGAGCTGTTTTTT
j_gene: TRBJ2-4; v_gene: TRBV7-2; abundance: few; d_gene: TRBD1; CDR3aa: CASSLANRGDIAKNIQYF; CDR3nt: TGTGCCAGCAGCTTAGCGAACAGGGGAGATATAGCCAAAAACATTCAGTACTTC
j_gene: TRBJ2-3; v_gene: TRBV7-2; abundance: -; d_gene: TRBD1; CDR3aa: CASTPDRGHYTQYF; CDR3nt: TGTGCCAGCACACCGGACAGGGGGCATTATACGCAGTATTTT
j_gene: TRBJ1-2; v_gene: TRBV29-1; abundance: -; d_gene: TRBD1; CDR3aa: CSVVDRGNGYTF; CDR3nt: TGCAGCGTAGTAGACAGGGGGAATGGCTACACCTTC
j_gene: TRBJ2-3; v_gene: TRBV28; abundance: few; d_gene: TRBD1; CDR3aa: CASRSTGNTDTQYF; CDR3nt: TGTGCCAGCAGATCGACAGGGAACACAGATACGCAGTATTTT
j_gene: TRBJ1-3; v_gene: TRBV30; abundance: -; d_gene: -; CDR3aa: CAWSVDSSGNTIYF; CDR3nt: TGTGCCTGGAGTGTAGACAGCTCTGGAAACACCATATATTTT
j_gene: TRBJ1-4; v_gene: TRBV7-7; abundance: -; d_gene: TRBD1; CDR3aa: CASSKDRVGEKLFF; CDR3nt: TGTGCCAGCAGCAAAGACAGGGTTGGAGAAAAACTGTTTTTT
j_gene: TRBJ2-1; v_gene: TRBV28; abundance: few; d_gene: -; CDR3aa: CASRLGQPSYNEQFF; CDR3nt: TGTGCCAGCAGACTTGGACAGCCCAGTTACAATGAGCAGTTCTTC
j_gene: TRBJ2-7; v_gene: TRBV7-6; abundance: -; d_gene: -; CDR3aa: CASSLQGKLEQYF; CDR3nt: TGTGCCAGCAGCTTACAGGGGAAGCTCGAGCAGTACTTC
j_gene: TRBJ1-2; v_gene: TRBV2; abundance: few; d_gene: TRBD1; CDR3aa: CASSVRGYGYTF; CDR3nt: TGTGCCAGCAGTGTCAGGGGGTATGGCTACACCTTC
j_gene: TRBJ1-2; v_gene: TRBV2; abundance: -; d_gene: TRBD1; CDR3aa: CASSERWSRTGYGYTF; CDR3nt: TGTGCCAGCAGTGAACGGTGGTCCAGGACAGGGTACGGCTACACCTTC
j_gene: TRBJ2-6; v_gene: TRBV5-1; abundance: -; d_gene: TRBD2; CDR3aa: CASSSKIAGAGANVLTF; CDR3nt: TGCGCCAGCAGCTCCAAAATAGCGGGAGCTGGGGCCAACGTCCTGACTTTC
j_gene: TRBJ2-1; v_gene: TRBV5-6; abundance: -; d_gene: TRBD2; CDR3aa: CASSQMVRGGRINEQFF; CDR3nt: TGTGCCAGCAGCCAAATGGTTAGAGGCGGGAGGATCAATGAGCAGTTCTTC
j_gene: TRBJ1-4; v_gene: TRBV7-2; abundance: -; d_gene: TRBD1; CDR3aa: CASSRTGGNEKLFF; CDR3nt: TGTGCCAGCAGCCGGACAGGGGGTAATGAAAAACTGTTTTTT
j_gene: TRBJ2-3; v_gene: TRBV5-1; abundance: few; d_gene: TRBD2; CDR3aa: CASSVIAGERDTQYF; CDR3nt: TGCGCCAGCAGTGTGATAGCGGGAGAGAGGGATACGCAGTATTTT
j_gene: TRBJ1-1; v_gene: TRBV29-1; abundance: few; d_gene: TRBD1; CDR3aa: CSVEERQGDTEAFF; CDR3nt: TGCAGCGTTGAAGAGAGACAGGGGGACACTGAAGCTTTCTTT
j_gene: TRBJ1-5; v_gene: TRBV30; abundance: few; d_gene: -; CDR3aa: CAWSGQSGIGPQHF; CDR3nt: TGTGCCTGGAGCGGACAGTCAGGAATTGGGCCCCAGCATTTT
j_gene: TRBJ2-1; v_gene: TRBV30; abundance: -; d_gene: TRBD2; CDR3aa: CAWSHGVAGLNEQFF; CDR3nt: TGTGCCTGGTCCCACGGGGTAGCGGGACTCAATGAGCAGTTCTTC
j_gene: TRBJ1-2; v_gene: TRBV7-9; abundance: -; d_gene: -; CDR3aa: CASSPTRRANYGYTF; CDR3nt: TGTGCCAGCAGTCCTACCAGGAGGGCTAACTATGGCTACACCTTC
j_gene: TRBJ2-1; v_gene: TRBV28; abundance: few; d_gene: -; CDR3aa: CASSHGSGDNEQFF; CDR3nt: TGTGCCAGCAGCCACGGGTCCGGTGACAATGAGCAGTTCTTC
j_gene: TRBJ2-1; v_gene: TRBV6-5; abundance: -; d_gene: -; CDR3aa: CASGIAVNEQFF; CDR3nt: TGTGCCAGCGGGATAGCGGTGAATGAGCAGTTCTTC
j_gene: TRBJ2-2; v_gene: TRBV7-7; abundance: -; d_gene: -; CDR3aa: CASSLMGPNTGELFF; CDR3nt: TGTGCTAGCAGCCTAATGGGCCCGAACACCGGGGAGCTGTTTTTT
j_gene: TRBJ2-3; v_gene: TRBV30; abundance: few; d_gene: -; CDR3aa: CAWTTASTDTQYF; CDR3nt: TGTGCCTGGACGACTGCTAGCACAGATACGCAGTATTTT
j_gene: TRBJ1-5; v_gene: TRBV27; abundance: -; d_gene: -; CDR3aa: CASSLFPLQGIRAVGNQPQHF; CDR3nt: TGTGCCAGCAGTTTATTCCCCCTGCAGGGGATTCGAGCGGTGGGGAATCAGCCCCAGCATTTT
j_gene: TRBJ2-2; v_gene: TRBV9; abundance: few; d_gene: TRBD2; CDR3aa: CASSVLSGADTGELFF; CDR3nt: TGTGCCAGCAGCGTTTTGAGCGGGGCCGACACCGGGGAGCTGTTTTTT
j_gene: TRBJ1-2; v_gene: TRBV6-6; abundance: -; d_gene: -; CDR3aa: CASSYLGGAGYTF; CDR3nt: TGTGCCAGCAGTTACCTGGGGGGGGCTGGCTACACCTTC
j_gene: TRBJ2-4; v_gene: TRBV2; abundance: -; d_gene: -; CDR3aa: CASSDSGVVNIQYF; CDR3nt: TGTGCCAGCAGTGATTCCGGGGTGGTAAACATTCAGTACTTC
j_gene: TRBJ2-7; v_gene: TRBV30; abundance: few; d_gene: -; CDR3aa: CAWKGTGRTASYEQYF; CDR3nt: TGTGCCTGGAAGGGAACCGGGCGGACTGCATCCTACGAGCAGTACTTC
j_gene: TRBJ1-2; v_gene: TRBV2; abundance: few; d_gene: -; CDR3aa: CASSEAGASGYTF; CDR3nt: TGTGCCAGCAGTGAAGCAGGGGCGAGTGGCTACACCTTC
j_gene: TRBJ2-3; v_gene: TRBV10-3; abundance: -; d_gene: -; CDR3aa: CAISSGGDTQYF; CDR3nt: TGTGCCATCAGTTCGGGTGGAGATACGCAGTATTTT
j_gene: TRBJ1-2; v_gene: TRBV19; abundance: -; d_gene: -; CDR3aa: CASSMRGTENNYGYTF; CDR3nt: TGTGCCAGTAGTATGCGGGGGACGGAGAATAACTATGGCTACACCTTC
j_gene: TRBJ1-1; v_gene: TRBV7-6; abundance: -; d_gene: -; CDR3aa: CASSLAGRDEAFF; CDR3nt: TGTGCCAGCAGCTTAGCGGGGCGGGACGAAGCTTTCTTT
j_gene: TRBJ2-5; v_gene: TRBV6-6; abundance: -; d_gene: -; CDR3aa: CASSGEETQYF; CDR3nt: TGTGCCAGCAGCGGGGAAGAGACCCAGTACTTC
j_gene: TRBJ1-4; v_gene: TRBV30; abundance: -; d_gene: TRBD1; CDR3aa: CAWGGGAKEKLFF; CDR3nt: TGTGCCTGGGGAGGGGGCGCAAAGGAAAAACTGTTTTTT
j_gene: TRBJ2-1; v_gene: TRBV19; abundance: -; d_gene: TRBD2; CDR3aa: CASSIAGVPYNEQFF; CDR3nt: TGTGCCAGTAGTATCGCGGGAGTCCCCTACAATGAGCAGTTCTTC
j_gene: TRBJ2-7; v_gene: TRBV7-2; abundance: -; d_gene: TRBD2; CDR3aa: CASRPPGLDSYEQYF; CDR3nt: TGTGCCAGCAGACCTCCGGGACTAGACTCCTACGAGCAGTACTTC
j_gene: TRBJ2-5; v_gene: TRBV30; abundance: -; d_gene: -; CDR3aa: CAWALRQEEETQYF; CDR3nt: TGTGCCTGGGCCTTACGACAGGAGGAAGAGACCCAGTACTTC